The clone carrying this TCR beta chain has just a few counts. How the authors handled the data: Nucleated cell counts were estimated from reference gene primer amplification. The assay was immunoSEQ multiplex PCR, and TCRdb's table has in-frame clones only and misses some. The V and J calls and clone size are taken from that table; D and trimming were inferred from the DNA. The sample comprises under 450,000 clones, roughly four fifths of which are singletons, and 5.1% rests with the top ten. V trimming: 4 bases; J trimming: 8 bases; junction bases outside the gene matches: 4. CDR3 size: 14 residues. Germline V CDR1 and CDR2: LNHDA, SQIVND (reference sequence). These data belong to a study of blood T cell repertoires in COVID-19. Cohort 3 donors counted as recovered after two negative PCRs, clearance, or resolved symptoms.

Sequenced input: PBMCs or T cells enriched from blood (not recorded which). The chain employs TRBV19 and TRBJ2-2; the match to TRBD1 covers 10 bases. This receptor was taken from a woman between 45 and 60 years old who had recovered from COVID-19. The chain's CDR3 is CASSRDRGLGELFF. CDR3 coding DNA: TGTGCCAGTAGTAGGGACAGGGGATTGGGGGAGCTGTTTTTT.